This T cell receptor beta chain was captured in a study of metastatic and nonmetastatic thyroid tumors. Among the patients, none had received any treatment before thyroid surgery. MiXCR reprocessed the PCR reads for TCRdb. The sample carries about 18,000 clones, about 26% recorded once. V shed 3 bases and J shed 0 bases, with 13 bases lying between them. The CDR3 runs 16 residues. The germline V gene has CDR1 SGDLS and CDR2 YYNGEE. Sequencing was done on a sample of adjacent normal tissue. The source is a female donor with papillary thyroid cancer or a benign thyroid nodule (not recorded which). Some clones in this sample may be carry-over from other donors' samples. The rearrangement links TRBV9 to TRBJ1-3; tentative D call: TRBD1 (5 bases). This CDR3 is CASSAFDSISGNTIYF. The CDR3 nucleotides are TGTGCCAGCAGCGCTTTCGACAGCATCTCTGGAAACACCATATATTTT.